This entry is about one T cell receptor (beta chain). The CDR3 loop spans 16 amino acids. V was pared by 4 bases and J by 1 base, with 2 bases of the junction left unmatched. Germline lookup yields CDR1 MRHNA and CDR2 SNTAGT. The sample comes from a study of blood T cell repertoires in COVID-19. Original processing notes: Amplification from reference gene primers served as the basis for estimated nucleated cell counts. Clones were read by immunoSEQ multiplex PCR, and TCRdb kept only the in-frame ones, dropping some. D and trimming come from the DNA, and the V and J calls and clone size come from that table. Among about 89,000 clones listed, 65% to 85% were seen once.

The source of this sequence is a woman older than 75 with acute or convalescent COVID-19. The chain carries TRBV6-4 and TRBJ2-5, with TRBD2 identical over 14 bases. Sequencing used peripheral blood. The CDR3 sequence: CASSGGLAGGQETQYF. As DNA, the CDR3 is TGTGCCAGCAGTGGAGGACTAGCGGGGGGCCAAGAGACCCAGTACTTC.